This T cell receptor beta chain is from a study of T cell repertoires in cytomegalovirus infection. The wider study: Well-studied HLA-B-restricted CMV epitopes were used in the study alongside recently identified HLA-C-restricted ones. Public TCR beta signature analysis indicated the presence of both CMV infection and matching HLA type.

The J segment lost 2 bases and the V segment lost 5 bases, leaving 10 bases of the junction unmatched. Germline lookup yields CDR1 SGHVS and CDR2 FNYEAQ. The CDR3 consists of 17 residues. Via MiXCR, TCRdb re-called the reads, giving one row per CDR3 protein. The table records about 110,000 distinct CDR3 sequences, under 55% of them present only once. In the case of this clonotype: Its antigen is undetermined.

Points from the study as a whole: HLA-C-restricted TCR beta clonotypes specific for CMV led the ex vivo response.

The rearrangement joins TRBV7-6 to TRBJ1-1, with 11 bases lining up with TRBD1. The receptor was isolated from a human donor in good health (CMV status not recorded). Some clones in this sample may be carry-over from other donors' samples. Here the sequenced sample was CD8+ T cells from cultured PBMCs, taken from culture after CMV antigen stimulation. In DNA form, the CDR3 reads TGTGCCAGCAGCCTAGGGTGGGGACAGGGGGTCAACACTGAAGCTTTCTTT. This translates into CASSLGWGQGVNTEAFF. Together with reference TRBV7-6 and TRBJ1-1, the CDR3 gives the full variable domain: GAGVSQSPRYKVTKRGQDVALRCDPISGHVSLYWYRQALGQGPEFLTYFNYEAQQDKSGLPNDRFSAERPEGSISTLTIQRTEQRDSAMYRCASSLGWGQGVNTEAFFGQGTRLTVV.